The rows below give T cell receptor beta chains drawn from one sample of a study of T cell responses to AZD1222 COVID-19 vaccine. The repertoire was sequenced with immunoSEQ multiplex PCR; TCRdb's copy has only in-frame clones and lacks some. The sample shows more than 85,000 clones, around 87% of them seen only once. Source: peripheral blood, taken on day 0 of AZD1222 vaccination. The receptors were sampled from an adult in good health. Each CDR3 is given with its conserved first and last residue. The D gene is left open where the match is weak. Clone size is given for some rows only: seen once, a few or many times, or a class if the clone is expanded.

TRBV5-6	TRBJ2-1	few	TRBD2	TGTGCCAGCAGCCCGGGGGGGTACAATGAGCAGTTCTTC	CASSPGGYNEQFF
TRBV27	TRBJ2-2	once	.	TGTGCCAGCAGTCCACCAATCACCGGGGAGCTGTTTTTT	CASSPPITGELFF
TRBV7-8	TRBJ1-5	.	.	TGTGCCAGCAGCTTAGACTTAGCGAAGGGGGCCCAGCATTTT	CASSLDLAKGAQHF
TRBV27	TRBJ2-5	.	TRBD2	TGTGCCAGCAGCGCCGGAGGTAGCGGGACCCAAGAGACCCAGTACTTC	CASSAGGSGTQETQYF
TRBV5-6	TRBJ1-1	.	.	TGTGCCAGCAGCTCGAAAGGGCTAAGAATGAACACTGAAGCTTTCTTT	CASSSKGLRMNTEAFF
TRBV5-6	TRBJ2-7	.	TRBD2	TGTGCCAGCAGCTCTAGCGGGGGGGCCTACGAGCAGTACTTC	CASSSSGGAYEQYF
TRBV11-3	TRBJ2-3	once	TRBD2	TGTGCCAGCAGCTTGTGGTCGCCGGGGGGGAGCGACACAGATACGCAGTATTTT	CASSLWSPGGSDTDTQYF
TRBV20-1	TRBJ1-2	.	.	TGCAGTGCTAGTGAACTGGGGAACTATGGCTACACCTTC	CSASELGNYGYTF
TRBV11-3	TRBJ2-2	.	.	TGTGCCAGCAGCTTAGCTGAGGGGCGTAACACCGGGGAGCTGTTTTTT	CASSLAEGRNTGELFF
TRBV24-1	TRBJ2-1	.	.	TGTGCCACCAGTGCTTGCACAGGGATCCTCTACAATGAGCAGTTCTTC	CATSACTGILYNEQFF
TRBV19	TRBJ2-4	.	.	TGTGCCAGTAGCGCAGGGGATCGCGACAAAAACATTCAGTACTTC	CASSAGDRDKNIQYF
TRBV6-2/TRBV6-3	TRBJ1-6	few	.	TGTGCCAGCAGTTACCTGGAGCCAGCTAATTCACCCCTCCACTTT	CASSYLEPANSPLHF
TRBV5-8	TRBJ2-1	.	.	TGTGCCAGCAGCTCCTCTAGGGGTGAGCAGTTCTTC	CASSSSRGEQFF
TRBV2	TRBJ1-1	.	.	TGTGCCGCTGGAGTGGATGCGCCTGAAGCTTTCTTT	CAAGVDAPEAFF
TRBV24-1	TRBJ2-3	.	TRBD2	TGTGCCACCAGTGATCGGACTAGCGGGAACACAGATACGCAGTATTTT	CATSDRTSGNTDTQYF
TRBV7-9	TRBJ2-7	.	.	TGTGCCAGCAGCTCTTTCCGCAGCTCCTACGAGCAGTACTTC	CASSSFRSSYEQYF
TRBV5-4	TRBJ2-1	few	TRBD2	TGTGCCAGCAGCATGGAGGCAGGGCGGGTCTCTGGCGGGAGGATAGATGAGCAGTTCTTC	CASSMEAGRVSGGRIDEQFF
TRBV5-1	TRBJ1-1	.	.	TGCGCCAGCGGCCCCTCGCAGGGAGTAGGCACTGAAGCTTTCTTT	CASGPSQGVGTEAFF
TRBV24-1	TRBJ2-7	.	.	TGTGCCACCAGTAGCATGGCCGAACTCTCCTACGAGCAGTACTTC	CATSSMAELSYEQYF
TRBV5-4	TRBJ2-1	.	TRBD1	TGTGCCAGCAGCTTGGGGTTTGGACAGGGGTACAATGAGCAGTTCTTC	CASSLGFGQGYNEQFF
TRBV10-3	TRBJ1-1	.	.	TGTGCCATCACTATCACAGGACCGAACACTGAAGCTTTCTTT	CAITITGPNTEAFF
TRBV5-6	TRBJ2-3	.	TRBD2	TGTGCCAGCAGCTTGGCCTTTGGGACTAGAGTTGTAGATACGCAGTATTTT	CASSLAFGTRVVDTQYF
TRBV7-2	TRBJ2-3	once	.	TGTGCCAGCAGCCGAACTAAAGATACGCAGTATTTT	CASSRTKDTQYF
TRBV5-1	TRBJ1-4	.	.	TGCGCCAGCAGCTTGGGGGCAGGAGAAAAACTGTTTTTT	CASSLGAGEKLFF
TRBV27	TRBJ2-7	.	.	TGTGCCAGCAGTTTTACGGAGAGCTCCTACGAGCAGTACTTC	CASSFTESSYEQYF